One and the same sample provided the 21 T cell receptor beta chains below, sequenced in a study of T cells in Graves' hyperthyroidism and ophthalmopathy (dated by TCRdb to the late 2010s). The method was multiplex PCR. The run used an Illumina HiSeq 2000. The TCR beta CDR3 regions were amplified from the RNA transcripts. For the first round of RT-PCR on the TCR CDR3, the HTBI primer set was used together with the Qiagen OneStep RT-PCR kit. TCRdb reprocessed the public reads (quality trimming at Q25 with fastp, clone calling with MiXCR) and kept in-frame beta chains. Rows merge per CDR3 protein into single entries with the most common DNA and genes. The sample contains about 760,000 distinct CDR3 sequences, around 40% of them found a single time. The ten largest account for roughly 30% of the sample. Sequenced: blood. The receptor source for this set is a woman between 40 and 50 years old with Graves' hyperthyroidism.

Only a few counts were recorded for this clonotype. This chain joins TRBV5-4 and TRBJ2-5; TRBD1 might be the D (5 bases). The CDR3 sequence is 15 residues long. Germline-derived CDR1 and CDR2 are SGHNT and YYREEE (reference sequence). V lost 1 base to trimming and J lost 4 bases, with 14 bases between them. The CDR3 region has the DNA TGTGCCAGCAGCTTGACAAGCTCAGGGCGAGAGACCCAGTACTTC. Protein sequence: CASSLTSSGRETQYF.

The rearrangement links TRBV2 to TRBJ2-7; 9 nucleotides align to TRBD1. CDR1 is SNHLY and CDR2 is FYNNEI in the germline V gene. The CDR3 contains 14 residues. The V segment lost 4 bases and the J segment 9 bases; nucleotides outside the gene matches: 10. CDR3 amino acids: CASSATGGFLGQYF. The CDR3 DNA is TGTGCCAGCAGTGCGACAGGGGGGTTCCTCGGGCAGTACTTC.

A few counts support this clonotype. This chain links TRBV10-2 with TRBJ1-4, with D unresolved. The CDR3 is made up of 19 amino acids. Germline CDR1 reads WSHSY; CDR2 reads SAAADI. Trimming removed 2 bases from V and 4 bases from J, with 23 bases in between. The CDR3: CASSEGMNNPTPLNEKLFF. CDR3 in DNA: TGCGCCAGCAGTGAGGGAATGAATAACCCAACACCTCTTAATGAAAAACTGTTTTTT.

The sample holds a few counts of this clonotype. The junction departs from the called germline gene at one end, perhaps through a read error. V is TRBV13 and J is TRBJ2-7; 7 bases are a match to TRBD1. The germline CDR1 and CDR2 sequences are PRHDT and FYEKMQ (reference sequence). The CDR3 runs to 14 residues. The CDR3 loop reads CASSQGYRGKGQYF. CDR3 coding DNA: TGCGCCAGCAGCCAAGGGTACAGGGGAAAAGGGCAGTACTTC.

The chain uses TRBV27 and TRBJ2-7; tentative D call: TRBD1 (5 bases). The CDR3 extends over 13 amino acids. Germline CDR1 and CDR2: MNHEY and SMNVEV (reference sequence). V was cut by 2 bases and J by 4 bases, with 9 bases left in between. The CDR3 loop reads CASSLTGRYEQYF. In DNA form, the CDR3 reads TGTGCCAGCAGTTTAACAGGCCGGTACGAGCAGTACTTC.

This clonotype has ten or more counts. The chain is built from TRBV20-1 and TRBJ2-5; 8 bases line up with TRBD1. The V gene's germline CDR1 is DFQATT and CDR2 SNEGSKA (reference sequence). V dropped 4 bases and J dropped 5; count of bases not matched to a gene: 3. The CDR3 covers 12 residues. The CDR3 DNA sequence: TGCAGTGCTACAGGACAGGGTGAGACCCAGTACTTC. Translation: CSATGQGETQYF.

This sequence joins TRBV2 and TRBJ1-5, with D possibly matching TRBD1 (5 bases). CDR3 length: 15 residues. Germline-derived CDR1 and CDR2 are SNHLY and FYNNEI. Trimming removed 4 bases from V and 11 bases from J, with 21 bases in between. CDR3 residues: CASSVGTGRSETQHF. The CDR3 DNA reads as TGTGCCAGCAGTGTAGGGACCGGGAGATCAGAGACCCAGCATTTT.

This clonotype was counted at least ten times. The CDR3 sequence: CASTTGRGYGYTF. As DNA, the CDR3 is TGTGCCAGTACTACGGGGCGCGGCTATGGCTACACCTTC. This sequence joins TRBV19 and TRBJ1-2; D is perhaps TRBD1 (5 bases). Trimming stripped 7 bases from V and 4 bases from J, with 13 bases between. The CDR3 is 13 amino acids. Germline V gene sequence: CDR1 LNHDA, CDR2 SQIVND (reference sequence).

Only a few counts were recorded for this clonotype. This chain joins TRBV18 and TRBJ2-7; 7 positions match TRBD1. The CDR3 length is 13 residues. Losses at the gene ends were 3 bases for V and 6 bases for J; bases not matched to a gene: 5. Per germline, CDR1 KGHSH and CDR2 LQKENI. CDR3 DNA sequence: TGTGCCAGCTCACCTGGGACAGACCCCGAGCAGTACTTC. This gives the protein CASSPGTDPEQYF.

This clonotype was counted ten times or more. This rearrangement joins TRBV7-9 to TRBJ1-5; D might be TRBD1 (5 bases). The germline V and J ends were trimmed by 4 bases and 10 bases, with 11 bases remaining between them. Germline V gene lookup returns CDR1 SEHNR and CDR2 FQNEAQ (reference sequence). The CDR3 is 12 residues long. The CDR3 DNA sequence: TGTGCCAGCAGCTGGCTCGGGGGACCCCAGCATTTT. Translation gives CASSWLGGPQHF.

This clonotype was detected ten times or more. The chain carries TRBV29-1 and TRBJ1-2; D unresolved. Looked up from germline, CDR1 is SQVTM and CDR2 is ANQGSEA. V was clipped by 5 bases and J by 6 bases, with 13 bases between them. This CDR3 is 12 amino acids long. The chain's CDR3 is CSVRGDKDGYTF. The CDR3 bases are TGCAGCGTTCGGGGAGACAAAGATGGCTACACCTTC. The full variable domain, completed using reference TRBV29-1 and TRBJ1-2, is SAVISQKPSRDICQRGTSLTIQCQVDSQVTMMFWYRQQPGQSLTLIATANQGSEATYESGFVIDKFPISRPNLTFSTLTVSNMSPEDSSIYLCSVRGDKDGYTFGSGTRLTVV.

This clonotype has at least ten counts. The V call is TRBV15, the J call TRBJ1-2, with a weak D call TRBD1 (5 bases). V lost 2 bases and J lost 3, with 16 bases in between. The CDR3 sequence is 16 residues long. Germline V gene lookup returns CDR1 LNHNV and CDR2 YYDKDF (reference sequence). The CDR3, as DNA: TGTGCCACCAGCAGATCGGGGTGGGGGGTCGACTATGGCTACACCTTC. It specifies CATSRSGWGVDYGYTF.

This clonotype was detected many times. The chain uses TRBV2 and TRBJ1-6; maybe TRBD1 (6 bases). Germline CDR1 reads SNHLY; CDR2 reads FYNNEI. The CDR3 totals 12 residues. V dropped 10 bases and J dropped 7 bases, with 11 bases sitting between them. The CDR3 protein is CATSTGNSPLHF. In DNA, the CDR3 is TGTGCCACCTCTACAGGGAATTCACCCCTCCACTTT.

The CDR3 region has the DNA TGTGCCAGCAGCCGAGGGAGGGCAAGTGGAAATCAGCCCCAGCATTTT. This translates into CASSRGRASGNQPQHF. V gene TRBV2 combines with J gene TRBJ1-5; D unresolved. CDR1 is SNHLY, CDR2 FYNNEI, per germline. The CDR3 runs to 16 residues. Between the trimmed V and J ends, which lost 6 bases and 4 bases, there was a span of 19 bases.

This clonotype was seen at least ten times. The chain carries TRBV19 and TRBJ2-6; D is undetermined. Trimming stripped 1 base from V and 0 bases from J, with 7 bases between. Germline CDR1 reads LNHDA; CDR2 reads SQIVND (reference sequence). The CDR3 is 16 amino acids. The CDR3 is CASSIVGRSGANVLTF. In nucleotides, the CDR3 is TGTGCCAGTAGTATAGTCGGGCGCTCTGGGGCCAACGTCCTGACTTTC.

The V call is TRBV25-1, the J call TRBJ1-6; D possibly corresponds to TRBD1 (5 bases). Trimming left V 2 bases short and J 5 bases short, with 7 bases between. CDR3 length: 14 residues. Germline V gene sequence: CDR1 MGHDK, CDR2 SYGVNS. CDR3 loop: CASSEPTDNSPLHF. CDR3 DNA: TGTGCCAGCAGTGAACCGACAGATAATTCACCCCTCCACTTT.

J is TRBJ2-5 and V is TRBV4-1; D is perhaps TRBD2 (7 bases). Germline V lookup: CDR1 MGHRA, CDR2 YSYEKL. The CDR3 runs to 16 residues. The V and J ends lost 5 bases and 5 bases respectively, with 21 bases between them. CDR3 bases: TGCGCCAGCAGCTTTGGCCGGGGGGCCACCGGGGAGACCCAGTACTTC. This codes for CASSFGRGATGETQYF.

This clonotype was detected many times. This sequence joins TRBV10-2 and TRBJ2-2, with a tentative D call TRBD1 (5 bases). V lost 8 bases to trimming and J lost 0 bases, with 16 bases between them. CDR1 WSHSY and CDR2 SAAADI come from the germline V gene. The CDR3 loop spans 16 amino acids. Here the CDR3 reads CASRRTQTSNTGELFF. CDR3 nucleotide sequence: TGCGCCAGCCGACGGACACAGACCTCGAACACCGGGGAGCTGTTTTTT.

The chain employs TRBV7-2 and TRBJ2-3; D is undetermined. CDR3 size: 13 residues. CDR1 and CDR2 (germline): SGHTA, FQGNSA. Trimming took off 3 bases at V and 6 bases at J, with 10 bases between the two ends. The CDR3 loop reads CASSFPGSDTQYF. As DNA, the CDR3 is TGTGCCAGCAGCTTTCCTGGGTCGGATACGCAGTATTTT.

The rearrangement uses TRBV11-3 and TRBJ1-5; D might be TRBD1 (5 bases). CDR3 size: 15 residues. V was pared by 1 base and J by 9 bases, with 16 bases between. Germline values: CDR1 SGHNT, CDR2 YENEEA. In nucleotides, the CDR3 is TGTGCCAGCAGCTTAGGCGGGGCCGCCCCGGGGCCCCAGCATTTT. Translating gives CASSLGGAAPGPQHF. Complete variable domain (other parts from reference TRBV11-3 and TRBJ1-5): EAGVVQSPRYKIIEKKQPVAFWCNPISGHNTLYWYLQNLGQGPELLIRYENEEAVDDSQLPKDRFSAERLKGVDSTLKIQPAELGDSAVYLCASSLGGAAPGPQHFGDGTRLSIL.

This clonotype was recorded a few times. V is TRBV7-9 and J is TRBJ2-7, with 7 bases lining up with TRBD1. This CDR3 contains 15 residues. Per germline, CDR1 SEHNR and CDR2 FQNEAQ (reference sequence). J was trimmed by 3 bases and V by 5 bases; bases with no gene match: 10. The CDR3 here is CASSPRGSVNYEQYF. CDR3 in DNA: TGTGCCAGCAGCCCCAGGGGGTCCGTGAACTACGAGCAGTACTTC.